A single sample is the source of the 13 T cell receptor beta chains below, sequenced in a study of tumor and adjacent non-tumor tissue in lung cancer. A modified ARM-PCR protocol with three rounds of nested PCR amplified TCRbeta. TCRdb fed the multiplex PCR reads into MiXCR, producing one record per CDR3 protein. The sample includes 70,000 to 90,000 distinct CDR3 sequences, approximately 78% seen only once; the top ten take approximately 55%. RNA was extracted from bulk tissue without any cell sorting. Distant lung tissue was collected more than 3 cm away from the tumor edge. The sequencing sample was made of distant non-tumor lung tissue. Receptors were obtained from a man aged 55 to 70 with non-small cell lung cancer.

Concerning this clonotype itself: The conserved closing phenylalanine or tryptophan is absent in this CDR3, likely reflecting a read error. No DNA is shown, since the ends of the CDR3 on it are uncertain; the CDR3 is the one TCRdb lists. The chain links TRBV11-2 to TRBJ1-6; TRBD1, the D gene given by the table, was not confirmed from the DNA. Germline CDR1 and CDR2: SGHAT and FQNNGV. The CDR3 is 15 amino acids in total, end residues counted. CDR3 loop: CVSSLGGDSNSPIHY.

In the case of this clonotype: One junction end does not reproduce the germline sequence, and a read error may be involved. The gene calls are TRBV30 and TRBJ1-5; D is unclear. Looked up from germline, CDR1 is GTSNPN and CDR2 is SVGIG (reference sequence). The CDR3 contains 14 residues. The CDR3 DNA follows: TGTGCCTGGAGTCTTGGCCCCCTCAGTCAGCACCAGCATTTT. It is translated as CAWSLGPLSQHQHF.

This clonotype has a handful of counts. Germline is not matched at one junction end, which may reflect a read error. This chain links TRBV11-3 with TRBJ1-1; no clear D. Germline V gene sequence: CDR1 SGHNT, CDR2 YENEEA. The CDR3 has 14 residues. CDR3 amino acids: CANSSHGRQTGAFF. CDR3 bases: TGTGCCAACAGCTCGCACGGACGGCAGACTGGGGCTTTCTTT.

V usage is TRBV6-5 and J usage is TRBJ2-3, with D uncertain. The CDR3 runs 12 residues. The germline V and J ends were trimmed by 6 bases and 14 bases, with 18 bases remaining between them. Germline CDR1 reads MNHEY; CDR2 reads SVGAGI. CDR3: CASSTGTDTWYF. CDR3 nucleotide sequence: TGTGCCAGCAGCACTGGCACAGATACGTGGTATTTT.

In the case of this clonotype: It may be a read error: a sequence one base away is much more abundant. The rearrangement uses TRBV11-2 and TRBJ2-7, with 8 bases matching TRBD1. The CDR3 has 14 amino acids. The V gene's germline CDR1 is SGHAT and CDR2 FQNNGV. The CDR3 DNA sequence: TGTGCCAGCAGCCGGACAGGGTTTTTCTACGAGCACTACTTC. Protein product: CASSRTGFFYEHYF.

As to this clonotype: One end of the junction does not line up with germline, which may come from a read error. This chain joins TRBV7-3 and TRBJ1-1; tentative D call: TRBD1 (5 bases). Germline-derived CDR1 and CDR2 are SGHTA and FQGTGA. This CDR3 has 13 amino acids. This chain's CDR3 is CASNLRQNTEAFF. In DNA, the CDR3 is TGTGCCAGCAACTTAAGACAGAATACTGAAGCTTTCTTT.

This chain links TRBV7-2 with TRBJ2-7; D perhaps matches TRBD1 (5 bases). The V end was cut by 3 bases, the J end by 6 bases, with 12 bases between. Germline CDR1 and CDR2: SGHTA and FQGNSA. CDR3 length equals 13 residues. The CDR3 DNA is TGTGCCAGCAGCTTGGGGCTCTCTTCCGAGCAGTACTTC. Amino acids: CASSLGLSSEQYF.

Notes on this clonotype: The CDR3 carries no conserved terminal phenylalanine or tryptophan, so it likely arises from a read error. The DNA is omitted, as the CDR3 cannot be located on it reliably, and the CDR3 follows TCRdb's listing. V and J are TRBV10-1 and TRBJ1-1; the DNA was not compared with TRBD1, the D call given in the table. The length of the CDR3 is 12 amino acids, counting both ends. The V gene's germline CDR1 is WNHNN and CDR2 SYGVQD (reference sequence). CDR3 sequence: CPSRPPGGRTFV.

The chain recombines TRBV4-3 with TRBJ2-6; 12 bases fit TRBD2. Germline V gene lookup returns CDR1 LGHNA and CDR2 YSLEER. Trimming cost V 3 bases and J 3 bases; bases outside gene matches: 0. This CDR3 comprises 16 residues. The DNA of the CDR3 is TGCGCCAGCAGCCAGACTAGCGGGAGTGGGGCCAACGTCCTGACTTTC. Protein sequence: CASSQTSGSGANVLTF.

To note about this clonotype: One end of the junction fails to match germline, which may point to a read error. The chain is built from TRBV11-2 and TRBJ2-3; 8 bases line up with TRBD2. Germline loops: CDR1 SGHAT, CDR2 FQNNGV. The CDR3 is made up of 19 amino acids. CDR3 coding DNA: TGTGCCAGGATCGACAGCGGGACTAGGGGCGCTAGGGGCACAGATACTCAGTATTTT. Protein: CARIDSGTRGARGTDTQYF.

Details on this clonotype: Because the CDR3 is missing its conserved closing phenylalanine or tryptophan, this is likely a read error. The chain joins TRBV4-2 to TRBJ1-1; no reliable D call. The CDR3 spans 16 residues. Germline V gives CDR1 LGHNA, CDR2 YNFKEQ. The V and J ends lost 4 bases and 2 bases respectively, with 17 bases between them. The CDR3 sequence: CASSLVGQLENTEAFL. The CDR3 DNA follows: TGTGCCAGCAGCCTAGTCGGCCAGCTTGAAAACACTGAAGCTTTCTTA.

On this clonotype: The CDR3 ends on some other residue instead of the conserved phenylalanine or tryptophan, so this is likely a read error. The genes are TRBV5-6 and TRBJ1-1; no definite D call. The CDR3 loop spans 13 amino acids. Germline CDR1 reads SGHDT; CDR2 reads YYEEEE. Written as DNA, the CDR3 is TGTGCTAGCAAAAAATCAGGCACCGCTCAAGCTTTCATT. It codes for CASKKSGTAQAFI.

On this clonotype: At one boundary the junction diverges from the germline segment, which might be a read error. This chain connects TRBV20-1 to TRBJ2-5, with 7 nucleotides matching TRBD2. Germline V CDR1 and CDR2: DFQATT, SNEGSKA (reference sequence). The CDR3 runs 16 residues. CDR3 residues: CSDRDRLAVVQETQYF. CDR3 nucleotides: TGCAGTGATAGAGATCGACTAGCCGTTGTTCAAGAGACCCAGTACTTC.